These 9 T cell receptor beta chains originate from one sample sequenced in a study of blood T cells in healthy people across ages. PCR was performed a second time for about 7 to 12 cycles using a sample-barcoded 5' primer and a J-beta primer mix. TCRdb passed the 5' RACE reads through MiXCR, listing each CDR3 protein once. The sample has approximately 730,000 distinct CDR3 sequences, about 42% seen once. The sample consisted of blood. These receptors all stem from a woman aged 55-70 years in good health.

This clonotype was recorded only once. CDR3 region: CASSNPPGVKGYTF. In nucleotides, the CDR3 is TGCGCCAGCAGCAACCCACCCGGGGTGAAAGGCTACACCTTC. The rearrangement links TRBV5-1 to TRBJ1-2; D unclear. This CDR3 spans 14 amino acids. The V gene's germline CDR1 is SGHRS and CDR2 YFSETQ. Deletions cut 4 bases from V and 8 bases from J, with 18 bases between.

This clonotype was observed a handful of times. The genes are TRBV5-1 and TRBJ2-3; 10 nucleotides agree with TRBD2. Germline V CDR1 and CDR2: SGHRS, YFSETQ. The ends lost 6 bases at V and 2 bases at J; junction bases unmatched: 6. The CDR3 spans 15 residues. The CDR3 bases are TGCGCCAGCACCCAAAGCGGGAGGGACACAGATACGCAGTATTTT. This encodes CASTQSGRDTDTQYF.

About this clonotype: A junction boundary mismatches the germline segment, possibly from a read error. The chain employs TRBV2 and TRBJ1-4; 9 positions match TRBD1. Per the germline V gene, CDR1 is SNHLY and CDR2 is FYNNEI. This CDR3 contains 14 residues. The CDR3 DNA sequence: TGTTCCAGCGCCGCCGGGACAGGGAATGAAAAACTGTTTTTT. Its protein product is CSSAAGTGNEKLFF.

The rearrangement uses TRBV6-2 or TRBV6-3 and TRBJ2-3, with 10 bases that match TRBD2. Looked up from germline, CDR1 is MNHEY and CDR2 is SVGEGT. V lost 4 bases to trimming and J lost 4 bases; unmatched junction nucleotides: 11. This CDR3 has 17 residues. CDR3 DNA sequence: TGTGCCAGCAGTTGGCGGGCTAGCGGGAGAGGCTCAGATACGCAGTATTTT. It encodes CASSWRASGRGSDTQYF.

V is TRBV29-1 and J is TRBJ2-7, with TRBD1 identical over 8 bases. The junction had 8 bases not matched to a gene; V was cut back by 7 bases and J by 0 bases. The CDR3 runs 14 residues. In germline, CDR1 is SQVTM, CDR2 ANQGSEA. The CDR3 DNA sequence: TGCAGCGGCTTGCGACAGGGGTCCTCCTACGAGCAGTACTTC. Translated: CSGLRQGSSYEQYF.

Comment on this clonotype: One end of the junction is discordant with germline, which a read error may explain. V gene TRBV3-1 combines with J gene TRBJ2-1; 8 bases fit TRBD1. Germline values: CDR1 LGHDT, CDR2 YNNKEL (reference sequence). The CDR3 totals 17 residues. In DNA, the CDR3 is TGTGCCAGCAACCAATCCCCCGGACAGGGAGGCTACAATGAGCAGTTCTTC. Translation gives CASNQSPGQGGYNEQFF.

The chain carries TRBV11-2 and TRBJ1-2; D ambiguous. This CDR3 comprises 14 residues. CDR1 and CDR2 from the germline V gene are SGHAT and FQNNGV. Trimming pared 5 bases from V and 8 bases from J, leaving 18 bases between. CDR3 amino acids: CASSPQTVLYGYTF. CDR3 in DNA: TGTGCCAGCAGCCCCCAGACGGTTCTCTACGGCTACACCTTC.

The CDR3 DNA reads as TGTGCCAGCAGCGTAGCTGAACGGATGGGTACGCAGTATTTT. Translation gives CASSVAERMGTQYF. V and J are TRBV9 and TRBJ2-3; D is undetermined. The V end was cut by 0 bases, the J end by 8 bases, with 13 bases between. Germline-derived CDR1 and CDR2 are SGDLS and YYNGEE. The CDR3 is 14 amino acids.

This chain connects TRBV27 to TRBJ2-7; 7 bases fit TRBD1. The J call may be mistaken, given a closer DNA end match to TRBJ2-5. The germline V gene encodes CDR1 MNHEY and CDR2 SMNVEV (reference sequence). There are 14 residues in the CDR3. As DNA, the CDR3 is TGTGCCAGCAGTGTTACAGGGGCTGTGGAGACCCAGTACTTC. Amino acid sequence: CASSVTGAVETQYF.